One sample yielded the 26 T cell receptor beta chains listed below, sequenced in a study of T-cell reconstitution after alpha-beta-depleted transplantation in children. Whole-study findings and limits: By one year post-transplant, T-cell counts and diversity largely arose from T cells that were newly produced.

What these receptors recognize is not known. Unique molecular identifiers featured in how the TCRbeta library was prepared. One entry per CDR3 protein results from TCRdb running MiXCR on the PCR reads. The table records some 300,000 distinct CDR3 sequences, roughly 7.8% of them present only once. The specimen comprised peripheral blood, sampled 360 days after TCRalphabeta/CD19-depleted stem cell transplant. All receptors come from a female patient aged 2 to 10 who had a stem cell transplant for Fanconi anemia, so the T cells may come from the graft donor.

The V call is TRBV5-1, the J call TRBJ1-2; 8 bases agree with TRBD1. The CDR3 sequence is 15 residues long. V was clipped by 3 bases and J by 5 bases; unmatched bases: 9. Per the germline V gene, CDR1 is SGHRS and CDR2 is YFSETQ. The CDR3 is CASSSQGADGYGYTF. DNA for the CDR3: TGCGCCAGCAGCTCGCAGGGGGCGGATGGGTATGGCTACACCTTC.

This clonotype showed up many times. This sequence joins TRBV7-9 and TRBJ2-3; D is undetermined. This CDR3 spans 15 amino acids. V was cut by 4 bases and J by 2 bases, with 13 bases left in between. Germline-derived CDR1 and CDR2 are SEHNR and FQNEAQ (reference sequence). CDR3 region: CASSSRLHTTDTQYF. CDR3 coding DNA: TGTGCCAGCAGCTCCCGCTTGCACACCACAGATACGCAGTATTTT.

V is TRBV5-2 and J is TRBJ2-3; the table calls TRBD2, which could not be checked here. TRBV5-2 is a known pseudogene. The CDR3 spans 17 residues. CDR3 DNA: TGTGCCAGGGGCCCTGGGCGGGCGGGAGGATTGGCAGATACGCAGTATTTT. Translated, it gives CARGPGRAGGLADTQYF.

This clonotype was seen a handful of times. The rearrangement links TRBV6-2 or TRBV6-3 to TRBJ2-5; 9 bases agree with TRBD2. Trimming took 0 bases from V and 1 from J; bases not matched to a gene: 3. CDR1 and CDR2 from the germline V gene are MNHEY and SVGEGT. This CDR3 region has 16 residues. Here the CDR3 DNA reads TGTGCCAGCAGTTACTCGAGGACTAGCGTCCAAGAGACCCAGTACTTC. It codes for CASSYSRTSVQETQYF.

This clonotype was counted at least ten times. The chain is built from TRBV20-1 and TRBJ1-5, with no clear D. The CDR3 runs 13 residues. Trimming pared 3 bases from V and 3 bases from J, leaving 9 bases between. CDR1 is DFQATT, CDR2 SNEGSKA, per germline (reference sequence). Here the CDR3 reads CSARVGTNQPQHF. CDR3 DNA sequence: TGCAGTGCTAGGGTGGGAACCAATCAGCCCCAGCATTTT.

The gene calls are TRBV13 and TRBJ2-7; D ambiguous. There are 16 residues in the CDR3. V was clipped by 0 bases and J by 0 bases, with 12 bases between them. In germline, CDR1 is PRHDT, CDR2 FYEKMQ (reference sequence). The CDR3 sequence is CASSLGLPADSYEQYV. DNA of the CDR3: TGTGCCAGCAGCTTAGGCCTGCCAGCCGACTCCTACGAGCAGTACGTC.

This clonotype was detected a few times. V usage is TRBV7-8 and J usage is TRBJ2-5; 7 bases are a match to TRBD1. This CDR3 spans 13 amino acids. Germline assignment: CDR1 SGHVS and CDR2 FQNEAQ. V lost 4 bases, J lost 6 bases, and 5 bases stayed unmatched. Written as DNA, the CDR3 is TGTGCCAGCAGCTCCGACAGGGTACAGACCCAGTACTTC. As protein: CASSSDRVQTQYF. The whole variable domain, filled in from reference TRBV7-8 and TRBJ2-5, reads GAGVSQSPRYKVAKRGQDVALRCDPISGHVSLFWYQQALGQGPEFLTYFQNEAQLDKSGLPSDRFFAERPEGSVSTLKIQRTQQEDSAVYLCASSSDRVQTQYFGPGTRLLVL.

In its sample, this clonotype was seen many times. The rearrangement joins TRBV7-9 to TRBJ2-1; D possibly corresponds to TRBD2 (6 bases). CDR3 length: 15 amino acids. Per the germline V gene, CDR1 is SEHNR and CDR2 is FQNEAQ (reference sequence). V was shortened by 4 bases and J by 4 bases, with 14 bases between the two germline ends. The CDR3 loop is CASSSSLAPYNEQFF. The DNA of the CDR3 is TGTGCCAGCAGCTCCAGTCTAGCGCCGTACAATGAGCAGTTCTTC.

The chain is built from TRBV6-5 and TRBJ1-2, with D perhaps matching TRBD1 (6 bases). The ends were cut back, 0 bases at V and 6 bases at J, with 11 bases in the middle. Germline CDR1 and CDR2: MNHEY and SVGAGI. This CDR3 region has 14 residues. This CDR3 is CASSYSRQDHGYTF. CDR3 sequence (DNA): TGTGCCAGCAGTTACTCGAGACAGGATCATGGCTACACCTTC.

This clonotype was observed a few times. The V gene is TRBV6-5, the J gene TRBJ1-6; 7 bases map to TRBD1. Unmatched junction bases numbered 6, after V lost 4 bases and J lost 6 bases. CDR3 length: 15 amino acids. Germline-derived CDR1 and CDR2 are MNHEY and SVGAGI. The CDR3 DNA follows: TGTGCCAGCAGTTCCGACAGGGTGACTAATTCACCCCTCCACTTT. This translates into CASSSDRVTNSPLHF.

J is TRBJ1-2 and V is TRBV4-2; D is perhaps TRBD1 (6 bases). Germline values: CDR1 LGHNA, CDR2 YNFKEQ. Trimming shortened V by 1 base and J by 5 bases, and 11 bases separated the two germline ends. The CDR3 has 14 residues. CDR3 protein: CASSQAAGEYGYTF. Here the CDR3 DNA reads TGTGCCAGCAGCCAAGCTGCAGGGGAGTATGGCTACACCTTC.

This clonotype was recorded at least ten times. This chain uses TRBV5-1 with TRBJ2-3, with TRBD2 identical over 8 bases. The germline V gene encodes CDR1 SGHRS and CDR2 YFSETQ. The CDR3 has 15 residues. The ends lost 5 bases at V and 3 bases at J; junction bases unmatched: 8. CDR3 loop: CASSLGASGTDTQYF. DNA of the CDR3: TGCGCCAGCAGTCTAGGGGCTAGCGGGACAGATACGCAGTATTTT.

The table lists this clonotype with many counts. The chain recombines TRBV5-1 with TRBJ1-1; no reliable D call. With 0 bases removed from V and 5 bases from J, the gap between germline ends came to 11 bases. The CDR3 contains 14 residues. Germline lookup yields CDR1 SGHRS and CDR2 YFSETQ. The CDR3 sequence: CASSLVGSGTEAFF. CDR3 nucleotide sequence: TGCGCCAGCAGCTTGGTTGGGAGTGGAACTGAAGCTTTCTTT. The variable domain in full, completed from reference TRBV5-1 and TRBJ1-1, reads KAGVTQTPRYLIKTRGQQVTLSCSPISGHRSVSWYQQTPGQGLQFLFEYFSETQRNKGNFPGRFSGRQFSNSRSEMNVSTLELGDSALYLCASSLVGSGTEAFFGQGTRLTVV.

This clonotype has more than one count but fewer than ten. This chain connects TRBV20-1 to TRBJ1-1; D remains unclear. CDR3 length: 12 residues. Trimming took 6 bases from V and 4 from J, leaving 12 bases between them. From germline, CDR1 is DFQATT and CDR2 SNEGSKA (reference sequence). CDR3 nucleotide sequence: TGCAGTGCCGCCGCCGTTTTCACTGAAGCTTTCTTT. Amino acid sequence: CSAAAVFTEAFF.

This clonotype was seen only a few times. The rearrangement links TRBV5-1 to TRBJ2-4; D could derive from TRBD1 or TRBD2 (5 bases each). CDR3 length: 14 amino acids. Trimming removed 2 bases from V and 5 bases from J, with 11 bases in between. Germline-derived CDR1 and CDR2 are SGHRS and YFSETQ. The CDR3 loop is CASSLGTAQNIQYF. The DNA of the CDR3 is TGCGCCAGCAGCTTAGGGACGGCTCAAAACATTCAGTACTTC.

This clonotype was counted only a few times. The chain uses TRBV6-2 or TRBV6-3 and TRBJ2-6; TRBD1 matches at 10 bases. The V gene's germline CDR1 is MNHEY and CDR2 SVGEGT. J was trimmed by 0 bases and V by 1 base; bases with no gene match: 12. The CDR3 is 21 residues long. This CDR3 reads CASSYFRPGQGVPSGANVLTF. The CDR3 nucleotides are TGTGCCAGCAGTTACTTTAGGCCTGGACAGGGGGTACCCTCTGGGGCCAACGTCCTGACTTTC.

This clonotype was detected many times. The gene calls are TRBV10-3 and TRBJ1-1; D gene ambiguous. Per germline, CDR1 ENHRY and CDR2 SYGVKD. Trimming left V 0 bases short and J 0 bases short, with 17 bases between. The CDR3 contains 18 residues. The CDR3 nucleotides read TGTGCCATCAGTGAGTCAAGGGCCACAAGACTTATGAACACTGAAGCTTTCTTT. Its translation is CAISESRATRLMNTEAFF.

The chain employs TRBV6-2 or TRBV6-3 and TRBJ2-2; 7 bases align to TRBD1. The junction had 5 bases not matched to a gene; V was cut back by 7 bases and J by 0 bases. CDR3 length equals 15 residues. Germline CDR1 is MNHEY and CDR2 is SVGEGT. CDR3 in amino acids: CASMVGGSNTGELFF. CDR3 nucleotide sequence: TGTGCCAGCATGGTAGGGGGCTCGAACACCGGGGAGCTGTTTTTT.

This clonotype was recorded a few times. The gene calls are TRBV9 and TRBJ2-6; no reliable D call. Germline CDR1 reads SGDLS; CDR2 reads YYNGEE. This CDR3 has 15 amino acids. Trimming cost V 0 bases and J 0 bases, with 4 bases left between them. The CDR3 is CASSVVDSGANVLTF. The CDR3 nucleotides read TGTGCCAGCAGCGTAGTGGACTCTGGGGCCAACGTCCTGACTTTC.

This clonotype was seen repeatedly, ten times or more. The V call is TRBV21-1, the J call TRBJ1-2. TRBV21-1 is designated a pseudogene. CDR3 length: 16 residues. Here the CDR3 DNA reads TGTGCCAGCAGCCAAGATGGAGGGCTGGCTAACTATGGCTACACCTTC. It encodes CASSQDGGLANYGYTF.

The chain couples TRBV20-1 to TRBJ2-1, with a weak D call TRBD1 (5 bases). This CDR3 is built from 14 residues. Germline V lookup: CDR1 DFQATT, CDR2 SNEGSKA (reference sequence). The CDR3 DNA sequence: TGCAGCTTCTGGGGCCCTCGCTCGGAAAGGGAGCAGTTCTTC. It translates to CSFWGPRSEREQFF.

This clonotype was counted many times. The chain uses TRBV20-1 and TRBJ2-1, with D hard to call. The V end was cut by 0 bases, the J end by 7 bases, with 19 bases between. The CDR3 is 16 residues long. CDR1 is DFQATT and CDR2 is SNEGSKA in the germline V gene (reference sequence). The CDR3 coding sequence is TGCAGTGCTAGAGATCCACCGAACATTTTATGGAATGAGCAGTTCTTC. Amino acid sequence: CSARDPPNILWNEQFF.

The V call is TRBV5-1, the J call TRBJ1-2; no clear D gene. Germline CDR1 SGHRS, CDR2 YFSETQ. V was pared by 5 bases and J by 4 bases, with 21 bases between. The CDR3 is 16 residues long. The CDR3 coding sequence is TGCGCCAGCAGAGGCCCCATGACCGGGGAGCCCTATGGCTACACCTTC. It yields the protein CASRGPMTGEPYGYTF.

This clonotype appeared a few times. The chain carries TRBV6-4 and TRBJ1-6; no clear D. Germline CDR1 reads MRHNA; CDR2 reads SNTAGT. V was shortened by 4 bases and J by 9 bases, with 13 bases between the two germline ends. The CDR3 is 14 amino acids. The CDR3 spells CASSVRETGSPLHF. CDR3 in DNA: TGTGCCAGCAGTGTCCGGGAAACCGGTTCACCCCTCCACTTT.

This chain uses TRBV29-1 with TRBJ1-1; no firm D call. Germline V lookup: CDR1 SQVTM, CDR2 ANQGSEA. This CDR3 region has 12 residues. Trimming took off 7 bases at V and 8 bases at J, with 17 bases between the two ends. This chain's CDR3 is CSAGFRTYEAFF. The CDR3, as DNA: TGCAGCGCTGGCTTTCGGACTTACGAAGCTTTCTTT.

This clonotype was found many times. The CDR3 is CASSWGNTGELFF. CDR3 nucleotides: TGTGCCAGCAGTTGGGGGAACACCGGGGAGCTGTTTTTT. This chain uses TRBV12-3 or TRBV12-4 with TRBJ2-2; D is unclear. V lost 4 bases and J lost 1, with 4 bases in between. The CDR3 contains 13 residues.